The text below deals with one T cell receptor (beta chain). The sample holds a few counts of this clonotype. There is no known antigen for this receptor. No quality values exist for individual bases; no much larger clone is one base distant. CDR1 and CDR2, looked up from the germline V gene, are SQVTM and ANQGSEA. V is shortened by 0 bases, J by 4 bases, and the region joining them spans 7 bases. The CDR3 covers 13 residues, taking in both the cysteine and the phenylalanine. Only the CDR3 portion is preserved as DNA: 39 bases, with reading frame beginning at the first base. This record comes from a study of blood T cells in healthy people across ages (dated by TCRdb to 2015 to 2017). Context from the whole study: In model experiments, template switching captured about one uniquely barcoded TCR beta cDNA molecule for every two T cells. The study measured age-related changes in TCR beta repertoire diversity using deep sequencing normalized with unique cDNA molecular identifiers. Four age groups were formed from the donors: young (average approximately 17 years), middle-aged (approximately 39), aged (more than 55) and long-lived (roughly 88). To avoid experimental bias, donors of different ages were distributed randomly across sequencing lanes. Using the same blood draw, the study looked at two additional independent replicas of 1 million unique cDNA reads for two donors, one aged 18 to 30 and the other aged 80 or older. The research as a whole found: Because profiling used bulk unsorted PBMCs, naive and antigen-experienced compartments could not be compared conclusively. Estimates of total diversity based on one million sequenced T cells were considered lower bounds and underestimates. Observed TCR beta diversity correlated strongly with the percentage of naive T cells measured by flow cytometry. As age increased, observed TCR beta diversity per million T cells dropped in a roughly linear way, and a significant reduction was already evident by age 40. The CMV infection status of donors was not known, potentially confounding age-related changes in expanded clonotypes. Compared with the aged group, the long-lived group had more naive CD4+ T cells, fewer expanded clones and increased TCR diversity, a pattern suggesting age selection.

The receptor library was made with 5' RACE. Reads for this sample came from an Illumina HiSeq 2500. A second roughly 6 to 11 cycle PCR used a sample-barcoded 5' primer and a J-beta primer mix. Each TCR beta cDNA molecule received a unique molecular identifier from a template-switch 5' adaptor carrying 12 random nucleotides. Each sample yielded at least 2.5 million CDR3-containing paired-end reads. All of the RNA was converted into first-strand cDNA using the Mint cDNA synthesis kit, with a TRBC-specific oligonucleotide serving as the primer. Following uracil-DNA glycosylase treatment, all cDNA underwent a first 18-cycle PCR with the universal primers M1SS and BC2_uni_R. The authors' pipeline ran thus. For normalization, 1 million high-quality reads were randomly selected from each sample, with every read carrying a distinct molecular identifier. Instead of being binned into consensus sequences, reads with shared molecular identifiers were discarded. MiTCR, with a Q25 quality threshold and the strictest error-elimination algorithm, was used for CDR3 identification, clonotype clustering and error correction. Lower-bound total TCR beta diversity was estimated with a nonparametric unseen species model using Euler transformation. The public reads were quality trimmed at Q25 with fastp and then assembled into clones with MiXCR by TCRdb, keeping productive beta chains. Identical CDR3 protein sequences are pooled into one entry, listed with their most common genes and DNA. TCRdb assigned the V and J calls; the authors' analysis was not used. For this sample the table gives 1.5 million to 1.9 million distinct CDR3 sequences, of which roughly 43% were detected only once. The ten largest clonotypes hold about 4% of the sample.

The donors were roughly 39 Caucasian individuals from Russia, aged roughly 6 to 90 years, who were systemically healthy. Roughly 11 milliliters of peripheral blood were drawn from each donor into EDTA-treated Vacutainer tubes. Ficoll-Paque density-gradient centrifugation was used to isolate PBMCs, with at least 6 million obtained per sample. Trizol reagent was used to extract total RNA from the PBMCs, yielding at least 5 micrograms per sample. For every donor, an aliquot of PBMCs went through flow cytometry to measure the percentages of naive CD45RAhigh/CD27high T cells. The chain is encoded by TRBV29-1 joined to TRBJ2-1; tentative D gene TRBD2, with 5 bases matching. Sequencing was done on a sample of blood. The sequence derives from a woman younger than 30 in good health. The CDR3: CSVEEDWYNEQFF. Read as DNA, the sequence is TGCAGCGTTGAAGAGGACTGGTACAATGAGCAGTTCTTC.